The 9 T cell receptor beta chains below all came from one sample that was sequenced in a study of Tregs in tolerant kidney transplant recipients. Only in-frame clones appear in the TCRdb table, and some are missing; sequencing was by immunoSEQ multiplex PCR. Here the sample spans more than 90,000 clones, roughly 92% being singletons. The sample comprised CD4+ T cells from blood. The receptors were sampled from a human donor in good health.

As concerns this clone: The identical CDR3 is also encoded by other nucleotide sequences in the sample. The chain links TRBV5-4 to TRBJ2-5, with TRBD1 as a possible D gene (7 bases). This CDR3 has 14 amino acids. Per germline, CDR1 SGHNT and CDR2 YYREEE (reference sequence). V lost 0 bases to trimming and J lost 5 bases, with 11 bases between them. The CDR3 reads CASSLGQGGETQYF. CDR3 bases: TGTGCCAGCAGCTTGGGACAGGGAGGCGAGACCCAGTACTTC. Variable domain in full (rest from reference TRBV5-4 and TRBJ2-5): ETGVTQSPTHLIKTRGQQVTLRCSSQSGHNTVSWYQQALGQGPQFIFQYYREEENGRGNFPPRFSGLQFPNYSSELNVNALELDDSALYLCASSLGQGGETQYFGPGTRLLVL.

The chain uses TRBV5-1 and TRBJ2-2, with TRBD2 matching 10 bases. V was pared by 6 bases and J by 9 bases, with 5 bases of the junction left unmatched. Germline CDR1 SGHRS, CDR2 YFSETQ. The CDR3 spans 13 residues. The CDR3 protein is CASTSGGARELFF. The CDR3 DNA is TGCGCCAGCACCAGCGGGGGGGCGAGGGAGCTGTTTTTT. Together with reference TRBV5-1 and TRBJ2-2, the CDR3 gives the full variable domain: KAGVTQTPRYLIKTRGQQVTLSCSPISGHRSVSWYQQTPGQGLQFLFEYFSETQRNKGNFPGRFSGRQFSNSRSEMNVSTLELGDSALYLCASTSGGARELFFGEGSRLTVL.

The chain combines TRBV21-1 with TRBJ2-7; the table's D call, TRBD1, was not checked against the DNA. TRBV21-1 is a documented pseudogene. The CDR3 sequence is 14 residues long. The chain's CDR3 is CARAVGAPGEEQYF. CDR3 nucleotides: TGTGCCAGGGCCGTGGGGGCTCCGGGCGAGGAGCAGTACTTC.

CDR3 DNA: TGTGCCAGCAGTCCCTCTTGGGCAGCTAAGGTACTGTTTTTT. It specifies CASSPSWAAKVLFF. The chain uses TRBV6-6 and TRBJ1-4, with D uncertain. V dropped 5 bases and J dropped 13 bases, with 20 bases sitting between them. The germline CDR1 and CDR2 sequences are MNHNY and SVGAGI (reference sequence). The CDR3 totals 14 residues.

The V and J genes are TRBV11-2 and TRBJ2-5, with D unresolved. Germline CDR1 and CDR2: SGHAT and FQNNGV. V lost 4 bases to trimming and J lost 4 bases, with 10 bases between them. This CDR3 is built from 13 residues. The CDR3 DNA follows: TGTGCCAGCAGCTCTGCCTTCAGAGAGACCCAGTACTTC. It codes for CASSSAFRETQYF.

The chain couples TRBV6-5 to TRBJ2-1; TRBD1 matches at 7 bases. The CDR3 runs 15 residues. Germline values: CDR1 MNHEY, CDR2 SVGAGI. V shed 6 bases, J shed 0 bases, and the junction held 5 bases outside the gene matches. In DNA, the CDR3 is TGTGCCAGCAGCGGGGACAGAAGCTCCTACAATGAGCAGTTCTTC. It encodes CASSGDRSSYNEQFF.

This clone appeared a single time. This chain links TRBV4-1 with TRBJ2-1; 10 bases map to TRBD2. Trimming cost V 7 bases and J 9 bases; bases outside gene matches: 9. This CDR3 has 14 residues. Germline values: CDR1 MGHRA, CDR2 YSYEKL. The DNA for the CDR3 is TGCGCCAGCACCTCAATAGCGGGGGGCGGTGAGCAGTTCTTC. Protein product: CASTSIAGGGEQFF.

This chain uses TRBV27 with TRBJ1-5; D is unresolved. V lost 4 bases to trimming and J lost 2 bases, with 15 bases between them. Germline lookup yields CDR1 MNHEY and CDR2 SMNVEV (reference sequence). This CDR3 comprises 16 residues. CDR3 in amino acids: CASSSMREGGNQPQHF. CDR3 in DNA: TGTGCCAGCAGTTCCATGCGGGAGGGCGGCAATCAGCCCCAGCATTTT.

V is TRBV21-1 and J is TRBJ2-1; the table gives TRBD1 as D, unverified against the DNA. TRBV21-1 represents a pseudogene. The CDR3 consists of 14 residues. CDR3 residues: CASSKQGAFSSQFF. The CDR3, as DNA: TGTGCCAGCAGCAAACAGGGGGCCTTTAGTTCACAGTTCTTC.